These T cell receptor beta chains were read from a single sample in a study of CD8 T cells in ankylosing spondylitis. TCRdb fed the 5' RACE reads into MiXCR, producing one record per CDR3 protein. The table lists 100,000 to 150,000 distinct CDR3 sequences, 6.5% to 9% of them singletons. What was sequenced was blood, either unsorted or a sorted T cell fraction (not recorded which). These receptors were taken from a male donor with ankylosing spondylitis or in good health (not recorded which). Both conserved end residues are part of each CDR3.

v_gene: TRBV28; CDR3aa: CASSLFPSGIRYNEQFF
v_gene: TRBV9; CDR3aa: CASSPEGAIQETQYF
v_gene: TRBV4-1; CDR3aa: CASSQGDSSYNEQFF
v_gene: TRBV30; CDR3aa: CAWRGMDRETQPQHF
v_gene: TRBV5-1; CDR3aa: CASSPDPGRDQPQHF
v_gene: TRBV5-1; CDR3aa: CASSLDLSSGNTIYF
v_gene: TRBV7-8; CDR3aa: CASSLGLAGQWVTQYF
v_gene: TRBV7-9; CDR3aa: CASSFIATETQYF
v_gene: TRBV10-3; CDR3aa: CAIRGQIIPHEQYF
v_gene: TRBV12-3/TRBV12-4; CDR3aa: CASSIPGQGEGDTQYF
v_gene: TRBV5-6; CDR3aa: CASSLGQVTGELFF
v_gene: TRBV7-2; CDR3aa: CASSFFANYGYTF
v_gene: TRBV20-1; CDR3aa: CSASRTSGTYEQYF
v_gene: TRBV7-9; CDR3aa: CASSLGTVMNTEAFF
v_gene: TRBV12-3/TRBV12-4; CDR3aa: CASSLRGNFINEQFF
v_gene: TRBV7-7; CDR3aa: CASSLSGGTYNEQFF
v_gene: TRBV27; CDR3aa: CASSPTRDGDTQYF
v_gene: TRBV7-9; CDR3aa: CASSFGGPGYTF
v_gene: TRBV29-1; CDR3aa: CSVEQLYEQYF
v_gene: TRBV7-9; CDR3aa: CASRPGQGAPGEQFF
v_gene: TRBV2; CDR3aa: CASTGPASGSTDTQYF
v_gene: TRBV20-1; CDR3aa: CSARRGSGSSTDTQYF
v_gene: TRBV29-1; CDR3aa: CSVGLAGGPHEQYF
v_gene: TRBV12-3/TRBV12-4; CDR3aa: CASRRDRGLTEAFF
v_gene: TRBV7-8; CDR3aa: CASGLVPNYGYTF
v_gene: TRBV6-5; CDR3aa: CASSYSMRGVNTF
v_gene: TRBV7-9; CDR3aa: CASSLRGGSGQPQHF
v_gene: TRBV5-1; CDR3aa: CASSLNSVAVHQETQYF
v_gene: TRBV7-2; CDR3aa: CASSLARAGGVRYGYTF
v_gene: TRBV30; CDR3aa: CAWIGGAYNEQFF
v_gene: TRBV28; CDR3aa: CASSHGGSGNTIYF
v_gene: TRBV2; CDR3aa: CASGQGMTEISSQHF
v_gene: TRBV4-3; CDR3aa: CASSPFGTSGMADTQYF
v_gene: TRBV5-1; CDR3aa: CASSLLGENQPQHF
v_gene: TRBV2; CDR3aa: CASTATGFSGNTIYF
v_gene: TRBV12-3/TRBV12-4; CDR3aa: CASSLGVIDTQYF
v_gene: TRBV6-1; CDR3aa: CASTSTWDSGYEQYF
v_gene: TRBV5-1; CDR3aa: CASSLGGVGYNEQFF
v_gene: TRBV5-5; CDR3aa: CASSELRSYGYTF
v_gene: TRBV12-3/TRBV12-4; CDR3aa: CASSPSDSVGVGYTF
v_gene: TRBV27; CDR3aa: CASKSSASGREGDEQFF
v_gene: TRBV7-8; CDR3aa: CASSLGRGAEREQFF
v_gene: TRBV5-5; CDR3aa: CASSLALGGGDEQFF
v_gene: TRBV9; CDR3aa: CASSVGAVSYNSPLHF
v_gene: TRBV12-3/TRBV12-4; CDR3aa: CASSFSGRGSYNEQFF
v_gene: TRBV20-1; CDR3aa: CSARDPGRGVTGNTIYF
v_gene: TRBV10-3; CDR3aa: CAISSNTEAFF
v_gene: TRBV19; CDR3aa: CASTMGGVADTQYF
v_gene: TRBV5-1; CDR3aa: CASSLSGQGDGGYTF